These 8 T cell receptor beta chains originate from one sample sequenced in a study of blood T cell repertoires in COVID-19. Assay used: immunoSEQ multiplex PCR; TCRdb lists only in-frame clones, some missing. The table shows 120,000 or so clones, with approximately 68% occurring only once. The sample consisted of peripheral blood. Every receptor here comes from a woman aged 70-85 years with acute or convalescent COVID-19.

V and J are TRBV7-9 and TRBJ1-4; D gene uncertain. Between the trimmed V and J ends, which lost 1 base and 4 bases, there was a span of 4 bases. The CDR3 is 13 residues long. The V gene's germline CDR1 is SEHNR and CDR2 FQNEAQ (reference sequence). CDR3 sequence reads: CASSLDSNEKLFF. In DNA form, the CDR3 reads TGTGCCAGCAGCTTAGACAGTAATGAAAAACTGTTTTTT. Supplemented by reference TRBV7-9 and TRBJ1-4, the full variable domain reads DTGVSQNPRHKITKRGQNVTFRCDPISEHNRLYWYRQTLGQGPEFLTYFQNEAQLEKSRLLSDRFSAERPKGSFSTLEIQRTEQGDSAMYLCASSLDSNEKLFFGSGTQLSVL.

V gene TRBV7-3 combines with J gene TRBJ2-7; 8 bases map to TRBD2. V was clipped by 5 bases and J by 7 bases; unmatched bases: 10. CDR3 length: 14 amino acids. The germline V gene has CDR1 SGHTA and CDR2 FQGTGA. The CDR3 DNA sequence: TGTGCCAGCAGCCTCGAAGCGGGAGTTGGGGAGCAGTACTTC. Amino acids: CASSLEAGVGEQYF.

The chain links TRBV5-4 to TRBJ2-7; 11 positions agree with TRBD2. This CDR3 contains 16 residues. Germline CDR1 and CDR2: SGHNT and YYREEE (reference sequence). With V trimmed by 4 bases and J by 0 bases, 6 bases remained unmatched. The DNA of the CDR3 is TGTGCCAGCAGCGCACCCCTAGCGGGAGGCTCCTACGAGCAGTACTTC. It codes for CASSAPLAGGSYEQYF.

This clone came up a few times. The chain uses TRBV3-1 (or the pseudogene TRBV3-2) and TRBJ2-1; D is ambiguous. V lost 4 bases and J 8 bases, leaving 21 bases between the germline ends. The germline CDR1 and CDR2 sequences are LGHDT and YNNKEL (reference sequence). There are 16 residues in the CDR3. CDR3 nucleotides: TGTGCCAGCAGCCTCCTAATGACTGTAGGTTGGGATGAGCAGTTCTTC. It encodes CASSLLMTVGWDEQFF.

The chain couples TRBV2 to TRBJ1-1; D perhaps matches TRBD1 (5 bases). This CDR3 contains 16 residues. The germline gives CDR1 SNHLY, CDR2 FYNNEI. V lost 3 bases and J 4 bases, leaving 18 bases between the germline ends. The CDR3 spells CASSDPYRHMPTEAFF. In nucleotides, the CDR3 is TGTGCCAGCAGTGACCCGTACAGGCATATGCCCACTGAAGCTTTCTTT.

The chain links TRBV12-3 or TRBV12-4 to TRBJ1-2, with 9 bases identical to TRBD1. There are 13 residues in the CDR3. J was trimmed by 7 bases and V by 1 base; bases with no gene match: 1. CDR3 amino acids: CASSLDRGLGYTF. The DNA of the CDR3 is TGTGCCAGCAGTTTAGACAGGGGGCTTGGCTACACCTTC.

The rearrangement uses TRBV19 and TRBJ2-7, with TRBD1 identical over 7 bases. The CDR3 runs to 13 residues. Germline V gene data show CDR1 as LNHDA and CDR2 as SQIVND (reference sequence). Trimming removed 4 bases from V and 6 bases from J; junction bases left unmatched: 6. In DNA, the CDR3 is TGTGCCAGTAGTAGCAGACAGGGTCTCGAGCAGTACTTC. This encodes CASSSRQGLEQYF.

The chain couples TRBV2 to TRBJ2-3, with D tentatively TRBD2 (6 bases). The V end was cut by 5 bases, the J end by 2 bases, with 20 bases between. The germline CDR1 and CDR2 sequences are SNHLY and FYNNEI. The CDR3 is 17 amino acids. CDR3 nucleotides: TGTGCCAGCAGTCCTACGGATGGGGGAGGTACCACAGATACGCAGTATTTT. It is translated as CASSPTDGGGTTDTQYF.